The TCR beta chain described here comes from a study of naive and memory T cell subsets. Study-level findings and limits: Especially in CD8 cells, naive repertoires contained a few larger clonotypes, possibly CD45RA-re-expressing memory cells. There was no ground truth to check naive and memory subset results. Over 85% of naive TCR sequences appeared only once, unlike memory subsets.

Two oligonucleotides, mixed equimolar, formed the beta constant-region primer covering TRBC1 and TRBC2. Four rounds of PCR amplified the ligated cDNA using nested alpha and beta constant-region primers plus SP2. Using its own MiXCR run on the UMI-ligation and nested PCR reads, TCRdb lists one record per CDR3 protein. Found here are around 140,000 distinct CDR3 sequences, about 23% of them singletons; the top ten hold around 0.11%. On this clonotype itself: What it binds is not known.

This CDR3 comprises 15 residues. V lost 7 bases, J lost 2 bases, and 18 bases lay in between. CDR1 and CDR2 (germline): SGHTA, FQGNSA. The source material was naive CD4+ T cells from blood. This TCR derives from a human donor in good health. The V and J genes are TRBV7-2 and TRBJ2-7; possibly TRBD2 for D (6 bases). CDR3 region: CASNLRGSGAYEQYF. The DNA for the CDR3 is TGTGCCAGCAACCTTAGGGGTTCGGGAGCCTACGAGCAGTACTTC.